The rows below give T cell receptor beta chains drawn from one sample of a study of OX40 agonist ivuxolimab in advanced cancers. Measured with immunoSEQ multiplex PCR; TCRdb has only the in-frame clones, and not every one. The sample shows approximately 90,000 clones, roughly 84% of them seen only once. The material was CD4+ or CD8+ T cells sorted from blood, obtained in a trial of the OX40 agonist ivuxolimab. The receptor set was obtained from an adult with an advanced solid tumor such as melanoma, head and neck, liver or kidney cancer. Each CDR3 is given with its conserved first and last residue. Each record gives: V gene, clone size, D gene, J gene, CDR3 protein, CDR3 DNA. The D gene is left open where the match is weak. Size is omitted from some rows. Given values are once, few, many or a class for expanded clones.

TRBV6-6	-	-	TRBJ2-7	CASSGRDNSYEQYF	TGTGCCAGCAGTGGCCGGGACAACTCCTACGAGCAGTACTTC
TRBV4-1	-	-	TRBJ2-7	CASSQEGAYEQYF	TGCGCCAGCAGCCAAGAGGGGGCCTACGAGCAGTACTTC
TRBV4-1	-	TRBD1	TRBJ2-1	CASSLPVGQGGGDEQFF	TGCGCCAGCAGCTTGCCCGTGGGACAGGGGGGGGGCGATGAGCAGTTCTTC
TRBV7-3	-	-	TRBJ2-1	CASSLGAIYNEQFF	TGTGCCAGCAGCTTAGGGGCTATATACAATGAGCAGTTCTTC
TRBV28	-	-	TRBJ1-2	CASSLRTENYGYTF	TGTGCCAGCAGTTTAAGGACAGAGAACTATGGCTACACCTTC
TRBV6-5	-	-	TRBJ1-2	CASSYEVYGYTF	TGTGCCAGCAGTTACGAAGTCTATGGCTACACCTTC
TRBV19	-	-	TRBJ2-1	CASSRKTGFGVDEQFF	TGTGCCAGTAGTAGGAAGACAGGTTTTGGGGTGGATGAGCAGTTCTTC
TRBV6-1	-	-	TRBJ2-1	CASQLAHPTIEQFF	TGTGCCAGCCAACTAGCCCACCCCACAATTGAGCAGTTCTTC
TRBV28	-	-	TRBJ1-3	CASSFSDIGDSGNTIYF	TGTGCCAGCAGTTTCTCCGATATAGGAGACTCTGGAAACACCATATATTTT
TRBV6-5	-	-	TRBJ1-5	CASSPRFASNQPQHF	TGTGCCAGCAGTCCACGGTTTGCGAGCAATCAGCCCCAGCATTTT
TRBV5-8	-	TRBD2	TRBJ2-7	CASSPLAGSYEQYF	TGTGCCAGCAGCCCACTAGCGGGAAGCTACGAGCAGTACTTC
TRBV6-5	-	-	TRBJ2-7	CASSPAWTGEQYF	TGTGCCAGCAGTCCGGCTTGGACTGGCGAGCAGTACTTC
TRBV27	once	TRBD1	TRBJ2-3	CASSPTLDRGSHYGTDTQYF	TGTGCCAGCAGTCCAACCCTCGACAGGGGGTCCCACTACGGCACAGATACGCAGTATTTT
TRBV2	-	-	TRBJ2-3	CASSEAGRDPTDTQYF	TGTGCCAGCAGTGAGGCGGGGCGAGATCCCACAGATACGCAGTATTTT
TRBV19	-	-	TRBJ2-7	CASSPGQIYEQYF	TGTGCCAGTAGTCCGGGACAAATCTACGAGCAGTACTTC
TRBV7-4	-	TRBD1	TRBJ1-5	CASSLALSTGANQPQHF	TGTGCCAGCAGCTTAGCGCTGTCCACAGGGGCAAATCAGCCCCAGCATTTT